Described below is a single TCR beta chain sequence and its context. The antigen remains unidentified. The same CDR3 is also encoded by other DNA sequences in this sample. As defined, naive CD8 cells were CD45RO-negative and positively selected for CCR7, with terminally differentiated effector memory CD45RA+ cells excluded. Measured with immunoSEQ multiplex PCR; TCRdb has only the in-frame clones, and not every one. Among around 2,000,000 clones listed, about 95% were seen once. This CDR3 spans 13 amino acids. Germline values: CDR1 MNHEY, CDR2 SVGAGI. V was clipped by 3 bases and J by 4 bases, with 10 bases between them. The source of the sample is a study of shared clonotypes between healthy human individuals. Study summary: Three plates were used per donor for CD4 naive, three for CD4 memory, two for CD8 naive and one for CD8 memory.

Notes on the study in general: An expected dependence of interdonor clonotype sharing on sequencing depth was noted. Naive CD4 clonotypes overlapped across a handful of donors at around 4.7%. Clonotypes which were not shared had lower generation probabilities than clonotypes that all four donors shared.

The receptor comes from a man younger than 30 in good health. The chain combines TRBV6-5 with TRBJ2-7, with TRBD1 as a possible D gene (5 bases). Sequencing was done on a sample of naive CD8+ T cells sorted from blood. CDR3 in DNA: TGTGCCAGCAGTTATTCAGGGCTGTACGAGCAGTACTTC. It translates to CASSYSGLYEQYF.